Presented here are 21 T cell receptor beta chains from one specimen sequenced in a study of blood T cell repertoires in COVID-19. Generated by immunoSEQ multiplex PCR, the TCRdb table keeps only in-frame clones and is missing some. The sample includes approximately 330,000 clones, roughly nine tenths of them seen just once. The specimen sequenced was PBMCs or T cells enriched from blood (not recorded which). Receptors were obtained from a woman in her 30s who had recovered from COVID-19.

The chain has TRBV19 and TRBJ1-1; 9 bases match TRBD1. After removal of 5 bases from V and 1 base from J, the junction contained 14 bases not matched to a gene. Per the germline V gene, CDR1 is LNHDA and CDR2 is SQIVND (reference sequence). The CDR3 sequence is 18 residues long. The CDR3 region has the DNA TGTGCCAGTAGTCCGAACAGGGGGCGTACAAACCCGAACACTGAAGCTTTCTTT. It is translated as CASSPNRGRTNPNTEAFF. The entire variable domain, with the rest obtained from reference TRBV19 and TRBJ1-1, is as follows: DGGITQSPKYLFRKEGQNVTLSCEQNLNHDAMYWYRQDPGQGLRLIYYSQIVNDFQKGDIAEGYSVSREKKESFPLTVTSAQKNPTAFYLCASSPNRGRTNPNTEAFFGQGTRLTVV.

V usage is TRBV7-2 and J usage is TRBJ2-7; 10 nucleotides line up with TRBD2. Germline CDR1 and CDR2: SGHTA and FQGNSA. J was trimmed by 0 bases and V by 2 bases; bases with no gene match: 10. The CDR3 loop spans 18 amino acids. For the CDR3, the DNA is TGTGCCAGCAGCTTATCACAGGGACTAGCGCTACGCTCCTACGAGCAGTACTTC. It translates to CASSLSQGLALRSYEQYF. The whole variable domain, remainder taken from reference TRBV7-2 and TRBJ2-7, is GAGVSQSPSNKVTEKGKDVELRCDPISGHTALYWYRQSLGQGLEFLIYFQGNSAPDKSGLPSDRFSAERTGGSVSTLTIQRTQQEDSAVYLCASSLSQGLALRSYEQYFGPGTRLTVT.

This chain joins TRBV5-1 and TRBJ2-1; a possible D gene is TRBD1 (6 bases). V was clipped by 6 bases and J by 6 bases, with 13 bases between them. CDR1 and CDR2 (germline): SGHRS, YFSETQ. This CDR3 comprises 13 residues. This CDR3 is CASKGTGSNEQFF. The CDR3 DNA reads TGCGCCAGCAAGGGTACAGGGAGCAATGAGCAGTTCTTC. Together with reference TRBV5-1 and TRBJ2-1, the CDR3 gives the full variable domain: KAGVTQTPRYLIKTRGQQVTLSCSPISGHRSVSWYQQTPGQGLQFLFEYFSETQRNKGNFPGRFSGRQFSNSRSEMNVSTLELGDSALYLCASKGTGSNEQFFGPGTRLTVL.

This sequence joins TRBV27 and TRBJ2-3, with 16 bases matching TRBD2. Germline-derived CDR1 and CDR2 are MNHEY and SMNVEV (reference sequence). With V trimmed by 4 bases and J by 5 bases, 6 bases remained unmatched. This CDR3 region has 17 residues. Written as DNA, the CDR3 is TGTGCCAGCAGTTCGGGACTAGCGGGAGGGCCGGGAGATACGCAGTATTTT. Its protein product is CASSSGLAGGPGDTQYF.

The rearrangement links TRBV6-4 to TRBJ2-1; 12 bases match TRBD2. Germline lookup yields CDR1 MRHNA and CDR2 SNTAGT. This CDR3 spans 15 amino acids. V dropped 5 bases and J dropped 5; count of bases not matched to a gene: 4. The DNA for the CDR3 is TGTGCCAGCAGTCCCGGACTAGCGGGAAACAATGAGCAGTTCTTC. Protein product: CASSPGLAGNNEQFF.

The CDR3 DNA reads as TGTGCTAGTGGTTTGGGGGACAGGGAGGCGAACACCATATATTTT. It specifies CASGLGDREANTIYF. The V call is TRBV12-5, the J call TRBJ1-3; 9 positions match TRBD1. This CDR3 is 15 amino acids long. The V gene's germline CDR1 is LGHNT and CDR2 FRNRAP. The junction had 5 bases not matched to a gene; V was cut back by 1 base and J by 7 bases.

The gene calls are TRBV9 and TRBJ2-2, with D perhaps matching TRBD1 (5 bases). The V and J ends lost 1 base and 4 bases respectively, with 8 bases between them. This CDR3 contains 14 residues. The germline CDR1 and CDR2 sequences are SGDLS and YYNGEE. CDR3 DNA: TGTGCCAGCAGCGTAAATGGGGCCACCGGGGAGCTGTTTTTT. Translation gives CASSVNGATGELFF. The full variable domain, completed using reference TRBV9 and TRBJ2-2, is DSGVTQTPKHLITATGQRVTLRCSPRSGDLSVYWYQQSLDQGLQFLIQYYNGEERAKGNILERFSAQQFPDLHSELNLSSLELGDSALYFCASSVNGATGELFFGEGSRLTVL.

This clone occurred a few times. The identical CDR3 is also encoded by other nucleotide sequences in the sample. The chain is built from TRBV5-5 and TRBJ2-7, with 8 bases matching TRBD1. The CDR3 is 15 amino acids. J was trimmed by 2 bases and V by 0 bases; bases with no gene match: 4. Per germline, CDR1 SGHKS and CDR2 YYEKEE (reference sequence). In DNA form, the CDR3 reads TGTGCCAGCAGCTTGGCCGGGACAGGCGCCTACGAGCAGTACTTC. This gives the protein CASSLAGTGAYEQYF.

This clone was seen a few times. The chain uses TRBV6-5 and TRBJ2-5, with 7 bases fitting TRBD1. The germline CDR1 and CDR2 sequences are MNHEY and SVGAGI. The CDR3 totals 14 residues. Trimming cost V 0 bases and J 4 bases; bases outside gene matches: 2. CDR3 DNA sequence: TGTGCCAGCAGTTACTCGAGGGGGCCAGAGACCCAGTACTTC. Translation: CASSYSRGPETQYF.

The V and J genes are TRBV6-2 or TRBV6-3 and TRBJ1-1; the D is unclear. The germline V gene encodes CDR1 MNHEY and CDR2 SVGEGT. The CDR3 consists of 12 residues. V was cut by 2 bases and J by 3 bases, with 4 bases left in between. DNA for the CDR3: TGTGCCAGCAGTTACGCGTACACTGAAGCTTTCTTT. Protein product: CASSYAYTEAFF.

The V call is TRBV19, the J call TRBJ1-1; 7 bases map to TRBD1. Germline assignment: CDR1 LNHDA and CDR2 SQIVND (reference sequence). The CDR3 runs 16 residues. V dropped 2 bases and J dropped 6; count of bases not matched to a gene: 12. DNA of the CDR3: TGTGCCAGTAGTATAAGGACCGGACAGGTGATTTCTGAAGCTTTCTTT. The encoded protein is CASSIRTGQVISEAFF.

The rearrangement joins TRBV6-5 to TRBJ2-1; TRBD2 aligns across 12 bases. V was clipped by 0 bases and J by 8 bases; unmatched bases: 5. CDR1 MNHEY and CDR2 SVGAGI come from the germline V gene. CDR3 length equals 16 residues. The CDR3 nucleotides are TGTGCCAGCAGTTACTCTAGACTAGCGGGAGCGGATGAGCAGTTCTTC. It specifies CASSYSRLAGADEQFF.

The V call is TRBV4-3, the J call TRBJ1-5, with D unresolved. The CDR3 loop spans 17 amino acids. V was pared by 1 base and J by 0 bases, with 13 bases between. Germline-derived CDR1 and CDR2 are LGHNA and YSLEER. CDR3 amino acids: CASSQVLITNSNQPQHF. The CDR3, as DNA: TGCGCCAGCAGCCAAGTTTTAATTACAAATAGCAATCAGCCCCAGCATTTT.

For this clone: This same CDR3 is encoded by further DNA sequences in the sample. V is TRBV12-3 or TRBV12-4 and J is TRBJ1-2; D gene uncertain. This CDR3 spans 11 amino acids. The V gene lost 5 bases and the J gene lost 2 bases, with 3 bases spanning the gap. The CDR3 DNA reads as TGTGCCAGCAGTCTCAACTATGGCTACACCTTC. It specifies CASSLNYGYTF.

The V call is TRBV4-3, the J call TRBJ2-3, with 8 bases fitting TRBD2. The CDR3 is 15 amino acids. Germline V gene data show CDR1 as LGHNA and CDR2 as YSLEER. V was pared by 4 bases and J by 5 bases, with 8 bases of the junction left unmatched. The CDR3: CASSPTGLAGDTQYF. The CDR3 DNA reads as TGCGCCAGCAGCCCCACGGGGCTAGCGGGAGATACGCAGTATTTT.

As concerns this clone: A junction end diverges from the germline sequence, so it may reflect a read error. V usage is TRBV7-7 and J usage is TRBJ2-7; maybe TRBD2 (5 bases). The CDR3 contains 17 residues. Germline V gene lookup returns CDR1 SSHAT and CDR2 FNYEAQ (reference sequence). CDR3 sequence reads: CASSLILGMGIRSGQYF. CDR3 bases: TGTGCTAGCAGCTTAATCCTGGGGATGGGGATACGGAGCGGGCAGTACTTC.

Remarks on this clone: Other nucleotide sequences from this sample produce the same CDR3. This chain joins TRBV5-6 and TRBJ2-7; 7 nucleotides agree with TRBD2. CDR1 SGHDT and CDR2 YYEEEE come from the germline V gene. The CDR3 sequence is 14 residues long. V lost 2 bases, J lost 0 bases, and 2 bases stayed unmatched. CDR3 residues: CASSFGGSSYEQYF. Here the CDR3 DNA reads TGTGCCAGCAGCTTCGGCGGGAGCTCCTACGAGCAGTACTTC. The full variable domain, with the rest looked up from reference TRBV5-6 and TRBJ2-7, is DAGVTQSPTHLIKTRGQQVTLRCSPKSGHDTVSWYQQALGQGPQFIFQYYEEEERQRGNFPDRFSGHQFPNYSSELNVNALLLGDSALYLCASSFGGSSYEQYFGPGTRLTVT.

This CDR3 is CSASSLAGHTDTQYF. CDR3 DNA sequence: TGCAGTGCTAGTTCGTTAGCGGGGCACACAGATACGCAGTATTTT. V and J are TRBV20-1 and TRBJ2-3; 8 bases match TRBD2. V shed 3 bases and J 2 bases; nucleotides not matched to a gene: 7. CDR1 and CDR2 from the germline V gene are DFQATT and SNEGSKA (reference sequence). CDR3 length: 15 residues.

The chain couples TRBV5-1 to TRBJ2-3, with D possibly being TRBD2 (6 bases). Germline V gene data show CDR1 as SGHRS and CDR2 as YFSETQ. V lost 4 bases and J 4 bases, leaving 13 bases between the germline ends. The CDR3 sequence is 14 residues long. CDR3 residues: CASSLGTAPDTQYF. The CDR3 DNA sequence: TGCGCCAGCAGCCTCGGGACTGCCCCAGATACGCAGTATTTT.

The rearrangement joins TRBV3-1 (or the pseudogene TRBV3-2) to TRBJ2-7, with 10 bases identical to TRBD2. Germline CDR1 reads LGHDT; CDR2 reads YNNKEL (reference sequence). This CDR3 region has 17 residues. Unmatched junction bases numbered 5, after V lost 0 bases and J lost 0 bases. As DNA, the CDR3 is TGTGCCAGCAGCCAAGATTACAGCGGGAGGGCCTCCTACGAGCAGTACTTC. It yields the protein CASSQDYSGRASYEQYF.

This clone was counted a single time. The genes are TRBV9 and TRBJ2-2; no clear D gene. In germline, CDR1 is SGDLS, CDR2 YYNGEE. The CDR3 is made up of 13 amino acids. The V end was cut by 0 bases, the J end by 6 bases, with 6 bases between. CDR3 protein: CASSVDQSGELFF. Here the CDR3 DNA reads TGTGCCAGCAGCGTAGATCAATCCGGGGAGCTGTTTTTT.